The T cell receptor (beta chain) described here comes from a study of tumor-infiltrating lymphocytes in primary liver carcinoma. Regarding the study as a whole: Paired tumor-adjacent and tumor-blood samples overlapped less than tumor region pairs did.

The blood RNA (from unsorted whole blood) was obtained, and germline DNA was also extracted. Prior to the surgical procedure, about 4 milliliters of peripheral blood were collected. A constant-region primer served to make TCR beta cDNA from approximately 490 ng total RNA. Construction of TCR beta libraries relied on three successive nested multiplex PCR rounds employing slightly modified ARM-PCR. TRBV1-TRBV30 forward primers paired with a C-beta reverse primer were used in the first two PCR rounds, which ran roughly 9 cycles each. From the multiplex PCR reads, TCRdb called clonotypes with MiXCR, one entry per CDR3 protein. The table lists about 200,000 distinct CDR3 sequences, around 60% of them singletons. Concerning this clonotype itself: Antigen unknown. The junction shows a germline mismatch at one end, possibly a read error.

Germline values: CDR1 SGHAT, CDR2 FQNNGV. The CDR3 has 15 amino acids. The sample was peripheral blood. This rearrangement joins TRBV11-2 to TRBJ1-6; weak D call: TRBD1 (6 bases). The sequence was collected from a woman aged 55-70 years with primary liver carcinoma and hepatitis B virus infection. This CDR3 reads CASSLEGTRGSPLHF. CDR3 bases: TGCGCCAGCAGCTTAGAAGGGACAAGGGGTTCGCCCCTCCACTTT.